This entry is about one T cell receptor (beta chain). The data were taken from a study of blood T cell repertoires in COVID-19. In the original workflow: By means of reference gene primer amplification, nucleated cell counts were estimated. TCRdb keeps only in-frame clones here, not all; method: immunoSEQ multiplex PCR. V, J and clone size are those of that table, while D and trimming were read from the DNA. The data hold roughly 130,000 clones, with 70% to 80% observed a single time. The specimen sequenced was peripheral blood. This sequence was found in a man between 60 and 75 years old with acute or convalescent COVID-19.

The DNA for the CDR3 is TGCGCCAGCAGCGCGGGGACAGGGGTTAATCAGCCCCAGCATTTT. Protein product: CASSAGTGVNQPQHF. V usage is TRBV5-1 and J usage is TRBJ1-5, with 10 bases identical to TRBD1. J gave up 4 bases and V 4 bases, and 5 bases lay outside the gene matches. The CDR3 is 15 residues long. The V gene's germline CDR1 is SGHRS and CDR2 YFSETQ.